Listed below are T cell receptor beta chains from one sample, sequenced in a study of vaccination and CD4 T cells after COVID-19. These TCRs' antigens remain unknown. One entry per CDR3 protein results from TCRdb running MiXCR on the PCR reads. The top ten hold 10% to 13% of the sample, which has over 15,000 distinct CDR3 sequences, roughly 48% seen once. The material sequenced was CD4+ T cells from blood, cultured in vitro, taken before SARS-CoV-2 vaccination. These receptors were obtained from a human donor who had recovered from COVID-19. Both conserved end residues are part of each CDR3. The D gene is left open where the match is weak. A clone size is listed for some rows: how often the clone was seen (once, few, many), or a class if it is expanded.

CDR3aa: CASKGLTSGSYEQYF; CDR3nt: TGTGCCAGCAAAGGATTGACTAGCGGGAGTTACGAGCAGTACTTC; abundance: -; j_gene: TRBJ2-7; d_gene: TRBD2; v_gene: TRBV2
CDR3aa: CASSTGHPNTGELFF; CDR3nt: TGTGCCAGCAGTACGGGACACCCGAACACCGGGGAGCTGTTTTTT; abundance: -; j_gene: TRBJ2-2; d_gene: -; v_gene: TRBV2
CDR3aa: CASSLWDRGFAETFF; CDR3nt: TGTGCCAGCAGCTTATGGGACAGGGGTTTCGCTGAAACTTTCTTT; abundance: once; j_gene: TRBJ1-1; d_gene: TRBD1; v_gene: TRBV7-6
CDR3aa: CASIRDRDGYSYEQYF; CDR3nt: TGTGCCAGCATTCGGGACAGGGACGGGTATAGCTACGAGCAGTACTTC; abundance: -; j_gene: TRBJ2-7; d_gene: TRBD1; v_gene: TRBV6-1
CDR3aa: CASSYSSEQETQYF; CDR3nt: TGTGCCAGCAGTTACTCTAGCGAACAAGAGACCCAGTACTTC; abundance: -; j_gene: TRBJ2-5; d_gene: -; v_gene: TRBV6-5
CDR3aa: CASSLVVKNNEQFF; CDR3nt: TGTGCCAGCAGCTTAGTGGTGAAAAACAATGAGCAGTTCTTC; abundance: -; j_gene: TRBJ2-1; d_gene: -; v_gene: TRBV7-2
CDR3aa: CASSLRQASYEQYF; CDR3nt: TGTGCCAGCAGCTTGAGACAGGCCTCCTACGAGCAGTACTTC; abundance: -; j_gene: TRBJ2-7; d_gene: -; v_gene: TRBV5-4
CDR3aa: CASSPEAPTNNEQFF; CDR3nt: TGTGCCAGCAGCCCCGAGGCGCCTACTAACAATGAGCAGTTCTTC; abundance: -; j_gene: TRBJ2-1; d_gene: -; v_gene: TRBV7-2
CDR3aa: CSARDRGRGLRDTEAFF; CDR3nt: TGCAGTGCTAGAGATCGGGGCAGGGGTTTGAGGGACACTGAAGCTTTCTTT; abundance: -; j_gene: TRBJ1-1; d_gene: -; v_gene: TRBV20-1
CDR3aa: CSAPGQAYEQYF; CDR3nt: TGCAGTGCACCGGGACAGGCCTACGAGCAGTACTTC; abundance: -; j_gene: TRBJ2-7; d_gene: TRBD1; v_gene: TRBV20-1
CDR3aa: CSALTSGRARGEQYF; CDR3nt: TGCAGTGCTCTTACTAGCGGGAGGGCGCGGGGCGAGCAGTACTTC; abundance: -; j_gene: TRBJ2-7; d_gene: TRBD2; v_gene: TRBV20-1
CDR3aa: CASSVTGGEQFF; CDR3nt: TGTGCCAGCAGCGTTACAGGGGGTGAGCAGTTCTTC; abundance: -; j_gene: TRBJ2-1; d_gene: TRBD1; v_gene: TRBV11-3
CDR3aa: CASSLFQGNEQFF; CDR3nt: TGTGCCAGCAGCCTTTTTCAGGGGAATGAGCAGTTCTTC; abundance: -; j_gene: TRBJ2-1; d_gene: -; v_gene: TRBV14
CDR3aa: CASSTGLGGTQYF; CDR3nt: TGTGCCAGTAGTACCGGATTGGGGGGGACCCAGTACTTC; abundance: -; j_gene: TRBJ2-5; d_gene: -; v_gene: TRBV19
CDR3aa: CASSLRPTGTPIVDTEAFF; CDR3nt: TGCGCCAGCAGCCTACGTCCGACAGGGACGCCTATCGTGGACACTGAAGCTTTCTTT; abundance: few; j_gene: TRBJ1-1; d_gene: TRBD1; v_gene: TRBV5-1
CDR3aa: CASILTGGIHEQYF; CDR3nt: TGTGCCAGCATTCTGACAGGGGGTATCCACGAGCAGTACTTC; abundance: few; j_gene: TRBJ2-7; d_gene: TRBD1; v_gene: TRBV2
CDR3aa: CSARKGVTEAFF; CDR3nt: TGCAGTGCTAGAAAGGGGGTCACTGAAGCTTTCTTT; abundance: -; j_gene: TRBJ1-1; d_gene: -; v_gene: TRBV20-1
CDR3aa: CASSLDARSQETQYF; CDR3nt: TGTGCCAGCAGCTTAGACGCCAGATCCCAAGAGACCCAGTACTTC; abundance: -; j_gene: TRBJ2-5; d_gene: -; v_gene: TRBV7-9
CDR3aa: CASSLRTAMNTEAFF; CDR3nt: TGTGCCAGCAGCTTAAGGACAGCGATGAACACTGAAGCTTTCTTT; abundance: -; j_gene: TRBJ1-1; d_gene: -; v_gene: TRBV7-3
CDR3aa: CASLPDRRNTEAFF; CDR3nt: TGTGCCAGCCTCCCCGACAGAAGGAACACTGAAGCTTTCTTT; abundance: -; j_gene: TRBJ1-1; d_gene: -; v_gene: TRBV27
CDR3aa: CASSPGPLSPLHF; CDR3nt: TGTGCCAGCAGTCCCGGGCCCCTTTCACCCCTCCACTTT; abundance: -; j_gene: TRBJ1-6; d_gene: -; v_gene: TRBV12-3/TRBV12-4
CDR3aa: CSAKAGAGGRRDLTDTQYF; CDR3nt: TGCAGTGCTAAAGCCGGAGCGGGAGGACGACGAGATCTCACAGATACGCAGTATTTT; abundance: -; j_gene: TRBJ2-3; d_gene: TRBD2; v_gene: TRBV20-1
CDR3aa: CASSLSQQETQYF; CDR3nt: TGTGCCAGCAGCTTAAGCCAGCAAGAGACCCAGTACTTC; abundance: few; j_gene: TRBJ2-5; d_gene: -; v_gene: TRBV11-2
CDR3aa: CSVRTDSGETQYF; CDR3nt: TGCAGCGTTCGAACGGACAGTGGGGAGACCCAGTACTTC; abundance: -; j_gene: TRBJ2-5; d_gene: -; v_gene: TRBV29-1
CDR3aa: CASSRRDRGEKLFF; CDR3nt: TGTGCCAGCAGCAGAAGAGACAGGGGTGAAAAACTGTTTTTT; abundance: -; j_gene: TRBJ1-4; d_gene: TRBD1; v_gene: TRBV11-2
CDR3aa: CSATQQYTDTQYF; CDR3nt: TGCAGTGCTACCCAACAGTACACAGATACGCAGTATTTT; abundance: -; j_gene: TRBJ2-3; d_gene: -; v_gene: TRBV20-1
CDR3aa: CSARIGGKNIQYF; CDR3nt: TGCAGTGCTCGGATAGGTGGCAAAAACATTCAGTACTTC; abundance: few; j_gene: TRBJ2-4; d_gene: -; v_gene: TRBV20-1
CDR3aa: CSAGGKNEAFF; CDR3nt: TGCAGTGCCGGGGGAAAGAATGAAGCTTTCTTT; abundance: few; j_gene: TRBJ1-1; d_gene: -; v_gene: TRBV20-1
CDR3aa: CASSLYTGGGEKLFF; CDR3nt: TGTGCCAGCAGTTTATACACAGGGGGGGGAGAAAAACTGTTTTTT; abundance: once; j_gene: TRBJ1-4; d_gene: TRBD1; v_gene: TRBV28
CDR3aa: CSANRQVQFNEQFF; CDR3nt: TGCAGTGCTAATCGTCAGGTACAATTCAATGAGCAGTTCTTC; abundance: -; j_gene: TRBJ2-1; d_gene: -; v_gene: TRBV20-1
CDR3aa: CAITSGRAYEQYF; CDR3nt: TGTGCCATCACCAGCGGGAGGGCCTACGAGCAGTACTTC; abundance: -; j_gene: TRBJ2-7; d_gene: TRBD2; v_gene: TRBV28
CDR3aa: CASSEDWFGAGGDYGYTF; CDR3nt: TGTGCCAGCAGTGAAGATTGGTTCGGAGCAGGGGGTGACTATGGCTACACCTTC; abundance: few; j_gene: TRBJ1-2; d_gene: TRBD1; v_gene: TRBV6-1